These T cell receptor beta chains were read from a single sample in a study of cytomegalovirus exposure and HLA in healthy donors. The protocol was immunoSEQ multiplex PCR, while the TCRdb copy is restricted to in-frame clones and leaves out a portion. The sample consists of 150,000 or so clones, roughly 78% of them appearing once. The specimen was PBMCs. The origin of the receptors is a man aged 35 to 55 in good health and CMV-seropositive. Both conserved end residues are part of each CDR3. Each record gives: CDR3 protein, CDR3 DNA, D gene, V gene, clone size, J gene. D genes are given only for firm matches. For some rows the clone size is stated as once, few or many, or as a class when expanded; others skip it.

CDR3 protein: CASSGSGTFGYTF
CDR3 DNA: TGTGCCAGCAGTGGCTCCGGGACATTTGGCTACACCTTC
D gene: .
V gene: TRBV6-1
clone size: .
J gene: TRBJ1-2

CDR3 protein: CAWSRGLVGTGELFF
CDR3 DNA: TGTGCCTGGAGCCGAGGACTAGTTGGCACCGGGGAGCTGTTTTTT
D gene: TRBD2
V gene: TRBV30
clone size: .
J gene: TRBJ2-2

CDR3 protein: CASSRGEGTDKNIQYF
CDR3 DNA: TGTGCCAGCAGTCGCGGGGAAGGAACTGACAAAAACATTCAGTACTTC
D gene: .
V gene: TRBV7-9
clone size: .
J gene: TRBJ2-4

CDR3 protein: CASSEVPTGSGNTIYF
CDR3 DNA: TGTGCCAGCAGTGAGGTCCCAACAGGCTCTGGAAACACCATATATTTT
D gene: .
V gene: TRBV6-1
clone size: .
J gene: TRBJ1-3

CDR3 protein: CASSLVGLFSYEQYF
CDR3 DNA: TGTGCCAGCAGCTTAGTTGGCTTATTCTCCTACGAGCAGTACTTC
D gene: .
V gene: TRBV7-2
clone size: .
J gene: TRBJ2-7

CDR3 protein: CASSGGGLAKNIQYF
CDR3 DNA: TGTGCCAGCAGCGGAGGGGGCCTGGCCAAAAACATTCAGTACTTC
D gene: .
V gene: TRBV7-9
clone size: .
J gene: TRBJ2-4

CDR3 protein: CASSSGSSGNTIYF
CDR3 DNA: TGCGCCAGCAGCTCGGGGAGCTCTGGAAACACCATATATTTT
D gene: .
V gene: TRBV5-1
clone size: .
J gene: TRBJ1-3

CDR3 protein: CASSQNTLAGAAGNTIYF
CDR3 DNA: TGCGCCAGCAGCCAAAATACCTTGGCGGGGGCTGCAGGAAACACCATATATTTT
D gene: .
V gene: TRBV4-1
clone size: few
J gene: TRBJ1-3

CDR3 protein: CASSTPDRGYGYTF
CDR3 DNA: TGCGCCAGCAGCACACCGGATCGGGGCTATGGCTACACCTTC
D gene: .
V gene: TRBV4-1
clone size: .
J gene: TRBJ1-2

CDR3 protein: CASSLGLKNTEAFF
CDR3 DNA: TGCGCCAGCAGCTTGGGACTCAAGAACACTGAAGCTTTCTTT
D gene: .
V gene: TRBV5-1
clone size: .
J gene: TRBJ1-1

CDR3 protein: CSVGSPGVTTGELFF
CDR3 DNA: TGCAGCGTGGGATCGCCAGGGGTGACCACCGGGGAGCTGTTTTTT
D gene: .
V gene: TRBV29-1
clone size: once
J gene: TRBJ2-2

CDR3 protein: CASSLEGAPLHF
CDR3 DNA: TGTGCCAGCAGCTTAGAAGGGGCGCCCCTCCACTTT
D gene: .
V gene: TRBV7-2
clone size: .
J gene: TRBJ1-6

CDR3 protein: CAIRNQAGLADTQYF
CDR3 DNA: TGTGCCATCAGAAACCAAGCGGGACTCGCAGATACGCAGTATTTT
D gene: TRBD2
V gene: TRBV10-3
clone size: .
J gene: TRBJ2-3

CDR3 protein: CASSLQGATGELFF
CDR3 DNA: TGCGCCAGCAGCTTGCAGGGGGCCACCGGGGAGCTGTTTTTT
D gene: TRBD1
V gene: TRBV5-1
clone size: .
J gene: TRBJ2-2

CDR3 protein: CSVAGEETQYF
CDR3 DNA: TGCAGCGTTGCGGGGGAAGAGACCCAGTACTTC
D gene: .
V gene: TRBV29-1
clone size: .
J gene: TRBJ2-5

CDR3 protein: CASSYSVTGGGTEAFF
CDR3 DNA: TGTGCCAGCAGTTACTCCGTGACGGGGGGAGGGACTGAAGCTTTCTTT
D gene: .
V gene: TRBV6-5
clone size: .
J gene: TRBJ1-1

CDR3 protein: CASSPADRDGDTQYF
CDR3 DNA: TGTGCCAGCAGTCCGGCGGACAGGGACGGCGATACGCAGTATTTT
D gene: TRBD1
V gene: TRBV28
clone size: .
J gene: TRBJ2-3

CDR3 protein: CASSTRQSSYEQYF
CDR3 DNA: TGTGCCAGCAGCACCCGACAGAGTTCCTACGAGCAGTACTTC
D gene: .
V gene: TRBV7-9
clone size: few
J gene: TRBJ2-7

CDR3 protein: CASSSGLAGSEQYF
CDR3 DNA: TGTGCCAGCAGTTCGGGACTAGCGGGAAGCGAGCAGTACTTC
D gene: TRBD2
V gene: TRBV27
clone size: .
J gene: TRBJ2-7

CDR3 protein: CASARKGSNQPQHF
CDR3 DNA: TGTGCCAGCGCCCGAAAGGGGAGCAATCAGCCCCAGCATTTT
D gene: .
V gene: TRBV25-1
clone size: .
J gene: TRBJ1-5

CDR3 protein: CAWNRGLVLNTEAFF
CDR3 DNA: TGTGCCTGGAACAGGGGTTTAGTCTTGAACACTGAAGCTTTCTTT
D gene: TRBD1
V gene: TRBV30
clone size: .
J gene: TRBJ1-1

CDR3 protein: CASSLAWTFSYEQYF
CDR3 DNA: TGTGCCAGCAGCTTAGCATGGACTTTTTCCTACGAGCAGTACTTC
D gene: .
V gene: TRBV7-8
clone size: .
J gene: TRBJ2-7

CDR3 protein: CASSEGDRAGYTF
CDR3 DNA: TGTGCCAGCAGTGAGGGGGACAGGGCCGGCTACACCTTC
D gene: TRBD1
V gene: TRBV6-1
clone size: .
J gene: TRBJ1-2

CDR3 protein: CASSPGTGINYEQYF
CDR3 DNA: TGTGCCAGTAGTCCCGGCACCGGGATTAACTACGAGCAGTACTTC
D gene: .
V gene: TRBV19
clone size: .
J gene: TRBJ2-7

CDR3 protein: CATSSRDSLTDTQYF
CDR3 DNA: TGCGCCACCAGCAGCAGGGACAGTTTAACAGATACGCAGTATTTT
D gene: TRBD1
V gene: TRBV15
clone size: .
J gene: TRBJ2-3

CDR3 protein: CASRSPTSGYYEQYF
CDR3 DNA: TGTGCCAGCAGATCCCCGACTAGCGGTTACTACGAGCAGTACTTC
D gene: TRBD2
V gene: TRBV6-5
clone size: .
J gene: TRBJ2-7

CDR3 protein: CASSTTGSYGYTF
CDR3 DNA: TGTGCCAGCAGCACCACGGGATCCTATGGCTACACCTTC
D gene: .
V gene: TRBV6-5
clone size: .
J gene: TRBJ1-2

CDR3 protein: CASSLIAGSGELFF
CDR3 DNA: TGTGCCAGCAGTTTAATCGCGGGTTCCGGGGAGCTGTTTTTT
D gene: .
V gene: TRBV27
clone size: .
J gene: TRBJ2-2

CDR3 protein: CASRTEFLTGELFF
CDR3 DNA: TGTGCCAGCAGAACGGAGTTCCTCACCGGGGAGCTGTTTTTT
D gene: .
V gene: TRBV6-1
clone size: .
J gene: TRBJ2-2

CDR3 protein: CASRDYYNEQFF
CDR3 DNA: TGTGCCAGCCGGGACTACTACAATGAGCAGTTCTTC
D gene: TRBD2
V gene: TRBV2
clone size: .
J gene: TRBJ2-1

CDR3 protein: CASSSYGTALYGYTF
CDR3 DNA: TGTGCCAGCAGTTCATACGGGACAGCTTTGTATGGCTACACCTTC
D gene: TRBD1
V gene: TRBV5-6
clone size: few
J gene: TRBJ1-2